Following are 30 T cell receptor beta chains from one sample sequenced in a study of T-cell reconstitution after alpha-beta-depleted transplantation in children. Unique molecular identifiers tagged the TCRbeta library. TCRdb redid the calling of the PCR reads with MiXCR, one entry per CDR3 protein. The table records 670,000 or so distinct CDR3 sequences, 13% of them present only once. Specimen: PBMCs, collected before TCRalphabeta/CD19-depleted stem cell transplant. The receptors here all came from a girl aged 2-9 years with congenital amegakaryocytic thrombocytopenia, due to receive a stem cell transplant.

The V gene is TRBV27, the J gene TRBJ2-3; D is perhaps TRBD1 (6 bases). CDR1 MNHEY and CDR2 SMNVEV come from the germline V gene (reference sequence). The CDR3 contains 16 residues. The ends were cut back, 0 bases at V and 3 bases at J, with 13 bases in the middle. This chain's CDR3 is CASSLSVPQGTDTQYF. The CDR3 region has the DNA TGTGCCAGCAGTTTATCGGTTCCACAGGGTACAGATACGCAGTATTTT.

This clonotype was counted many times. The genes are TRBV5-1 and TRBJ2-7; perhaps TRBD1 as D (5 bases). From germline, CDR1 is SGHRS and CDR2 YFSETQ. Trimming left V 2 bases short and J 2 bases short, with 26 bases between. The CDR3 is 19 residues long. CDR3 sequence reads: CASSFRPTLDDRITYEQYF. In nucleotides, the CDR3 is TGCGCCAGCAGCTTTCGACCCACGCTCGACGACAGAATAACCTACGAGCAGTACTTC.

This clonotype was seen ten or more times. The chain uses TRBV12-3 or TRBV12-4 and TRBJ1-1; the D is unclear. This CDR3 is 13 amino acids long. The ends were cut back, 6 bases at V and 2 bases at J, with 10 bases in the middle. The CDR3 DNA reads TGTGCCAGCAGCTATACAGAAAACACTGAAGCTTTCTTT. Protein product: CASSYTENTEAFF.

This clonotype was seen many times. The chain couples TRBV29-1 to TRBJ2-1, with D perhaps being TRBD1 or TRBD2 (5 bases each). CDR1 and CDR2 from the germline V gene are SQVTM and ANQGSEA. V lost 7 bases to trimming and J lost 2 bases, with 18 bases between them. CDR3 size: 15 residues. The CDR3 is CSARGAGNTYNEQFF. The CDR3 DNA sequence: TGCAGCGCGAGGGGAGCCGGGAATACCTACAATGAGCAGTTCTTC.

This clonotype was counted ten times or more. V gene TRBV5-1 combines with J gene TRBJ2-3; possibly TRBD1 for D (6 bases). This CDR3 contains 16 residues. Germline CDR1 reads SGHRS; CDR2 reads YFSETQ. Trimming cost V 2 bases and J 0 bases, with 13 bases left between them. This CDR3 is CASSFRRGSSTDTQYF. CDR3 coding DNA: TGCGCCAGCAGCTTTCGCAGGGGATCCAGCACAGATACGCAGTATTTT.

The sample holds a few counts of this clonotype. The V call is TRBV18, the J call TRBJ2-1; 9 bases map to TRBD2. CDR1 is KGHSH and CDR2 is LQKENI in the germline V gene. There are 15 residues in the CDR3. The junction had 8 bases not matched to a gene; V was cut back by 6 bases and J by 5 bases. In DNA, the CDR3 is TGTGCCAGCTCGCCGGAACTAGCGGGTGACAATGAGCAGTTCTTC. Its translation: CASSPELAGDNEQFF.

This clonotype was detected many times. The chain couples TRBV7-8 to TRBJ2-2; 11 nucleotides match TRBD2. V dropped 9 bases and J dropped 6; count of bases not matched to a gene: 6. This CDR3 region has 14 residues. CDR1 and CDR2 (germline): SGHVS, FQNEAQ. The CDR3 loop reads CASRTSGSAGELFF. DNA of the CDR3: TGTGCCAGTAGGACTAGCGGGTCGGCCGGGGAGCTGTTTTTT.

The chain carries TRBV20-1 and TRBJ2-1; 10 bases match TRBD2. Looked up from germline, CDR1 is DFQATT and CDR2 is SNEGSKA (reference sequence). The junction had 13 bases not matched to a gene; V was cut back by 5 bases and J by 6 bases. The CDR3 runs 16 residues. CDR3 loop: CSAPAGLAGASNEQFF. The CDR3, as DNA: TGCAGTGCTCCCGCGGGGCTAGCGGGAGCTAGCAATGAGCAGTTCTTC.

This clonotype was picked up many times. The chain carries TRBV29-1 and TRBJ1-2; 7 bases map to TRBD1. The germline V gene has CDR1 SQVTM and CDR2 ANQGSEA. The CDR3 totals 14 residues. V gave up 5 bases and J gave up 3 bases; unmatched junction bases: 9. The CDR3 sequence is CSVPPGGTDYGYTF. The CDR3 DNA reads TGCAGCGTTCCTCCAGGAGGGACAGACTATGGCTACACCTTC. The variable domain in full, with the rest retrieved from reference TRBV29-1 and TRBJ1-2, is SAVISQKPSRDICQRGTSLTIQCQVDSQVTMMFWYRQQPGQSLTLIATANQGSEATYESGFVIDKFPISRPNLTFSTLTVSNMSPEDSSIYLCSVPPGGTDYGYTFGSGTRLTVV.

Note on this clonotype: A read error may produce the germline difference seen at one junction end. This chain connects TRBV5-1 to TRBJ2-1, with unresolved D. CDR1 and CDR2 (germline): SGHRS, YFSETQ. This CDR3 spans 11 amino acids. CDR3 coding DNA: TGCGCCAGCGGAAGTTACAATGAGCATTTCTTC. Protein product: CASGSYNEHFF.

For the CDR3, the DNA is TGTGCCAGTAGGGGACTGGAGTTAGGGGACCAAGAGACCCAGTACTTC. This translates into CASRGLELGDQETQYF. The chain has TRBV19 and TRBJ2-5; tentatively, D is TRBD2 (6 bases). Germline V CDR1 and CDR2: LNHDA, SQIVND (reference sequence). The CDR3 has 16 residues. V was trimmed by 6 bases and J by 0 bases, leaving 17 bases between them.

This clonotype was counted only a few times. The chain is built from TRBV7-2 and TRBJ1-1; D might be TRBD1 (6 bases). The CDR3 extends over 11 amino acids. Between the trimmed V and J ends, which lost 8 bases and 7 bases, there was a span of 11 bases. Germline V gives CDR1 SGHTA, CDR2 FQGNSA. DNA for the CDR3: TGTGCCAGCCCGGGAGGGGGTGAAGCTTTCTTT. Translating gives CASPGGGEAFF.

The chain employs TRBV7-9 and TRBJ1-4, with a tentative D call TRBD1 (5 bases). CDR1 and CDR2 (germline): SEHNR, FQNEAQ (reference sequence). The CDR3 is 13 amino acids. V was pared by 3 bases and J by 7 bases, with 9 bases between. Written as DNA, the CDR3 is TGTGCCAGCAGCTTGAAGCAGGGTGAAAAACTGTTTTTT. It specifies CASSLKQGEKLFF.

In this sample, this clonotype turned up many times. The V call is TRBV7-8, the J call TRBJ2-1, with 8 bases aligning to TRBD1. Germline loops: CDR1 SGHVS, CDR2 FQNEAQ. This CDR3 comprises 16 residues. The ends lost 1 base at V and 6 bases at J; junction bases unmatched: 8. CDR3 in DNA: TGTGCCAGCAGCTTAGGTAGGACAGGGTGGGGCAATGAGCAGTTCTTC. It codes for CASSLGRTGWGNEQFF.

The CDR3: CAISDPGDPGALASEQFF. The DNA for the CDR3 is TGTGCCATCAGTGACCCCGGCGACCCGGGGGCGCTGGCTAGTGAGCAGTTCTTC. This chain links TRBV10-3 with TRBJ2-1; D is possibly TRBD1 or TRBD2 (6 bases each). The V end lost 3 bases, the J end lost 9 bases, and 27 bases lay between the germline ends. Germline values: CDR1 ENHRY, CDR2 SYGVKD. The CDR3 runs 18 residues.

The sample holds a few counts of this clonotype. The chain combines TRBV27 with TRBJ2-1; 7 bases are shared with TRBD1. This CDR3 has 14 residues. The germline V gene has CDR1 MNHEY and CDR2 SMNVEV (reference sequence). Losses at the gene ends were 11 bases for V and 5 bases for J; bases not matched to a gene: 12. The CDR3 loop reads CAVRTGFGNNEQFF. CDR3 coding DNA: TGTGCCGTCCGGACAGGATTCGGCAACAATGAGCAGTTCTTC.

This clonotype was detected only a few times. The V and J genes are TRBV29-1 and TRBJ2-7, with 10 bases aligning to TRBD1. This CDR3 comprises 11 residues. CDR1 SQVTM and CDR2 ANQGSEA come from the germline V gene. With V trimmed by 4 bases and J by 6 bases, 0 bases remained unmatched. CDR3 nucleotide sequence: TGCAGCGTTGGACAGGGGGCCGAGCAGTACTTC. Encoded protein: CSVGQGAEQYF.

This clonotype was seen a few times. DNA of the CDR3: TGCGCCAGCAGCTTGGGGGACCGCACAGATACGCAGTATTTT. It yields the protein CASSLGDRTDTQYF. The genes are TRBV5-1 and TRBJ2-3, with D perhaps matching TRBD1 or TRBD2 (5 bases each). This CDR3 contains 14 residues. Trimming took off 0 bases at V and 1 base at J, with 6 bases between the two ends. The germline V gene encodes CDR1 SGHRS and CDR2 YFSETQ.

This clonotype was found a few times. V usage is TRBV12-3 or TRBV12-4 and J usage is TRBJ2-1; D remains unclear. The CDR3 length is 14 residues. V lost 5 bases and J lost 10, with 18 bases in between. In DNA, the CDR3 is TGTGCCAGCAGTCCACGGGTCAGTAGTAAGGAGCAGTTCTTC. This sequence encodes CASSPRVSSKEQFF.

The chain combines TRBV28 with TRBJ2-2; 10 nucleotides align to TRBD2. J gave up 8 bases and V 3 bases, and 6 bases lay outside the gene matches. CDR1 is MDHEN, CDR2 SYDVKM, per germline. This CDR3 region has 15 residues. CDR3: CASSFELAGIGELFF. Written as DNA, the CDR3 is TGTGCCAGCAGTTTTGAACTAGCGGGAATAGGGGAGCTGTTTTTT.

This clonotype was observed a few times. The chain is built from TRBV12-3 or TRBV12-4 and TRBJ2-7, with D maybe TRBD1 (6 bases). V was clipped by 3 bases and J by 3 bases, with 15 bases between them. This CDR3 has 15 amino acids. The CDR3 protein is CASSFRQGIYYEQYF. The CDR3 DNA reads TGTGCCAGCAGTTTCCGCCAGGGGATTTACTACGAGCAGTACTTC.

This clonotype was seen only a few times. The chain uses TRBV5-1 and TRBJ1-4; 9 nucleotides agree with TRBD1. Looked up from germline, CDR1 is SGHRS and CDR2 is YFSETQ. The CDR3 extends over 15 amino acids. V was clipped by 4 bases and J by 5 bases; unmatched bases: 6. The CDR3 DNA sequence: TGCGCCAGCAGCGCCAGACAGGGGGGAAATGAAAAACTGTTTTTT. Amino acid sequence: CASSARQGGNEKLFF.

This clonotype was detected many times. CDR3 coding DNA: TGTGCCAGCAGTTACCGGGACAACACCGGGGAGCTGTTTTTT. Residues: CASSYRDNTGELFF. This chain uses TRBV6-5 with TRBJ2-2; either TRBD1 or TRBD2 may fit D (5 bases each). The CDR3 is 14 amino acids. V lost 2 bases, J lost 2 bases, and 6 bases lay in between. CDR1 is MNHEY, CDR2 SVGAGI, per germline.

The table lists this clonotype with many counts. The V gene is TRBV5-1, the J gene TRBJ2-3, with 9 bases lining up with TRBD1. The germline V gene encodes CDR1 SGHRS and CDR2 YFSETQ. This CDR3 contains 16 residues. J gave up 6 bases and V 2 bases, and 10 bases lay outside the gene matches. This CDR3 reads CASSLDSTGGSDTQYF. The CDR3 DNA reads TGCGCCAGCAGCTTAGACTCGACAGGGGGATCGGATACGCAGTATTTT.

The table lists this clonotype with many counts. CDR3 DNA sequence: TGTGCCAGCACCCAGGCGGGGGTTTCCTACGAGCAGTACTTC. It specifies CASTQAGVSYEQYF. The rearrangement links TRBV11-2 to TRBJ2-7; 7 bases align to TRBD2. CDR3 length: 14 residues. The germline V gene encodes CDR1 SGHAT and CDR2 FQNNGV. The V and J ends lost 7 bases and 1 base, in that order; junction bases with no gene match: 7. Combining the CDR3 with reference TRBV11-2 and TRBJ2-7 gives the whole variable domain EAGVAQSPRYKIIEKRQSVAFWCNPISGHATLYWYQQILGQGPKLLIQFQNNGVVDDSQLPKDRFSAERLKGVDSTLKIQPAKLEDSAVYLCASTQAGVSYEQYFGPGTRLTVT.

This clonotype was counted a few times. This chain connects TRBV7-6 to TRBJ2-1; D not resolved. CDR3 length: 11 amino acids. Deletions cut 4 bases from V and 9 bases from J, with 7 bases between. Germline CDR1 and CDR2: SGHVS and FNYEAQ. The CDR3 here is CASSSAVEQFF. The DNA for the CDR3 is TGTGCCAGCAGCTCGGCAGTTGAGCAGTTCTTC.

The table lists this clonotype with many counts. The chain employs TRBV4-1 and TRBJ1-3; no clear D gene. V was shortened by 1 base and J by 1 base, with 8 bases between the two germline ends. The germline gives CDR1 MGHRA, CDR2 YSYEKL. The CDR3 has 15 amino acids. In DNA form, the CDR3 reads TGCGCCAGCAGCCAAGTGGTCAGGTCTGGAAACACCATATATTTT. Amino acids: CASSQVVRSGNTIYF.

The rearrangement uses TRBV18 and TRBJ2-7; 8 bases are shared with TRBD1. The germline V gene encodes CDR1 KGHSH and CDR2 LQKENI. The CDR3 runs 14 residues. After removal of 3 bases from V and 7 bases from J, the junction contained 8 bases not matched to a gene. The CDR3 coding sequence is TGTGCCAGCTCACCCAGGACAGGGTCGGTGGAGCAGTACTTC. Translated, it gives CASSPRTGSVEQYF.

J is TRBJ2-3 and V is TRBV3-1, with TRBD2 as a possible D gene (5 bases). In germline, CDR1 is LGHDT, CDR2 YNNKEL (reference sequence). Trimming left V 3 bases short and J 2 bases short, with 21 bases between. The CDR3 length is 18 residues. The CDR3 spells CASSHHLSSGISTDTQYF. CDR3 DNA sequence: TGTGCCAGCAGCCATCATCTGAGCTCGGGAATCTCCACAGATACGCAGTATTTT.

This clonotype has a handful of counts. In DNA form, the CDR3 reads TGTGCCAGCAGTGCAGGACTAGCGGTCTACGAGCAGTACTTC. Protein sequence: CASSAGLAVYEQYF. The chain is built from TRBV27 and TRBJ2-7, with TRBD2 identical over 10 bases. The CDR3 is made up of 14 amino acids. Germline V gives CDR1 MNHEY, CDR2 SMNVEV (reference sequence). V lost 5 bases and J lost 3; bases outside the gene matches: 4.